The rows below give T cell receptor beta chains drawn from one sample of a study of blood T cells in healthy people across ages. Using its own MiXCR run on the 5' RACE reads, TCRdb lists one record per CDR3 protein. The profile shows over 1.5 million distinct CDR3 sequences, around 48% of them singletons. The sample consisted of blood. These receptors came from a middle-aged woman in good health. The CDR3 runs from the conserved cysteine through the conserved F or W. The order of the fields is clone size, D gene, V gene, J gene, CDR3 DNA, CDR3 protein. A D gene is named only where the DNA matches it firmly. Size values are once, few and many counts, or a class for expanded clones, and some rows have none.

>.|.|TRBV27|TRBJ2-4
TGTGCCAGCAGTAGGGATGCAGGGAAAAACATTCAGTACTTC
CASSRDAGKNIQYF
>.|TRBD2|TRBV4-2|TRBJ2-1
TGTACCAGCAGCCAGGGACTAGCATATGAGCAGTTCTTC
CTSSQGLAYEQFF
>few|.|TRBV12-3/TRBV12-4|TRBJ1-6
TGTGCCAGCAGTTTAAGTAGGCAGCTCAATTCACCCCTCCACTTT
CASSLSRQLNSPLHF
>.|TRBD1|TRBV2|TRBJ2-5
TGTGCCAGCTCTGTCCAGGGGGTACCAGAGACCCAGTACTTC
CASSVQGVPETQYF
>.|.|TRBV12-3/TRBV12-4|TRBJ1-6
TGTGCCAGCAGCGCGACCTTAGTCTCACCCCTCCACTTT
CASSATLVSPLHF
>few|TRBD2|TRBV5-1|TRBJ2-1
TGCGCCAGCAGCTGGTGGGCTAGCGGGGATTACAATGAGCAGTTCTTC
CASSWWASGDYNEQFF
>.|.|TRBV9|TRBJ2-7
TGTGCCAGCAGCGTAGCACCGGGGGACTACGAGCAGTACTTC
CASSVAPGDYEQYF
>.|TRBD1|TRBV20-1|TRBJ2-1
TGCAGTGCCCTAGGGGGCCACCGGGACAGTCTCTTACGGTCCTACAATGAGCAGTTCTTC
CSALGGHRDSLLRSYNEQFF
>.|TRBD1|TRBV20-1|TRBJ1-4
TGCAGTGCTAATACAGGGGGAAAACTGTTTTTT
CSANTGGKLFF
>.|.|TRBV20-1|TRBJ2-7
TGCAGTGCTACCAGGCTGGGGTCCTACGAGCAGTACTTC
CSATRLGSYEQYF
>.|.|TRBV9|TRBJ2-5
TGTGCCAGCAGCGTAGCCAGTAGCTCCCAAGAGACCCAGTACTTC
CASSVASSSQETQYF
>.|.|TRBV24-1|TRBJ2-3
TGTGCCACCAGTGACCCTCGGAGAGTCCCAGATACGCAGTATTTT
CATSDPRRVPDTQYF
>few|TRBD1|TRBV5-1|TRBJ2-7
TGCGCCAGCAGCCCACCGGACAGGGGGGGCTCCTACGAGCAGTACTTC
CASSPPDRGGSYEQYF
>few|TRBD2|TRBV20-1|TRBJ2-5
TGCGGTGCTAGAGATGGTGCGGGGGTACAAGAGACCCAGTACTTC
CGARDGAGVQETQYF
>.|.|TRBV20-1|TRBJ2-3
TGCAGTGCTACACCGGGACAATTAGCAGATACGCAGTATTTT
CSATPGQLADTQYF
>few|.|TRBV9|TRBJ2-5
TGTGCCAGCAGCGTGGGACAGGGACTAGTATCCGGCGAAGAGACCCAGTACTTC
CASSVGQGLVSGEETQYF
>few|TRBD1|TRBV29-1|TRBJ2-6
TGCAGCGTCCGGGACAGGGGGCCAGGGGCCAACGTCCTGACTTTC
CSVRDRGPGANVLTF
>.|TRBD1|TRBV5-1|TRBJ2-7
TGCGCCAGCAGCTGGACAGGTCACTCCTACGAGCAGTACTTC
CASSWTGHSYEQYF
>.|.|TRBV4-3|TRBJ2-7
TGCGCCAGCAGCCCCAATCACAGCGATAACTACGAGCAGTACTTC
CASSPNHSDNYEQYF
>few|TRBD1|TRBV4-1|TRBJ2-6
TGCGCCAGCAGCCCGACAGGGGGGCTTGGGGCCAACGTCCTGACTTTC
CASSPTGGLGANVLTF
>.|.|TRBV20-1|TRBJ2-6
TGCAGTGCTAGTGCTAAAGTCTCTGGGGCCAACGTCCTGACTTTC
CSASAKVSGANVLTF
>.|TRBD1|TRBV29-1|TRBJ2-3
TGCAGCGTTATTGAGGGGGCTCACACAGATACGCAGTATTTT
CSVIEGAHTDTQYF
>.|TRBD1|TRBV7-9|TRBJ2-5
TGTGCCAGCACCTTCAGAGGGGGTACCGGGACAGGGAAAGAGACCCAGTACTTC
CASTFRGGTGTGKETQYF
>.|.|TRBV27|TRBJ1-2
TGTGCCAGCAGTTTGAGGAGAAGCGGGGGGCGACGAGTTGACTATGGCTACACCTTC
CASSLRRSGGRRVDYGYTF
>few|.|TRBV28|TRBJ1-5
TGTGCCAGCAGTCGAACTTATAGCAATCAGCCCCAGCATTTT
CASSRTYSNQPQHF
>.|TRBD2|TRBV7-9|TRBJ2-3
TGTGCCAGCAGCTTAAGTTCCAGCGGGGCGACAGATACGCAGTATTTT
CASSLSSSGATDTQYF
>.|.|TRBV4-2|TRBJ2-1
TGTGCCAGCAGCCAAGATGACGTTGATAATGAGCAGTTCTTC
CASSQDDVDNEQFF
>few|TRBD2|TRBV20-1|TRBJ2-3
TGCAGTGCTCCGACCGGGACTAGCGGGACGGATACGCAGTATTTT
CSAPTGTSGTDTQYF
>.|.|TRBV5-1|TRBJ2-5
TGCGCCAGCAGCTCTGGACGGGTCGCGTTGGGGATGGAGACCCAGTACTTC
CASSSGRVALGMETQYF
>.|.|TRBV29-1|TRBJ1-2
TGCAGCGTTGAAAAGGGCCTCTATGGCTACACCTTC
CSVEKGLYGYTF
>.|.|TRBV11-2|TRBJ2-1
TGTGCCAGCACCCATCCCCAGGGTTACAATGAGCAGTTCTTC
CASTHPQGYNEQFF
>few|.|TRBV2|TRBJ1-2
TGTGCCAACGCGGACCGGTCGTCGTCGGTTAAAGGCTACACCTTC
CANADRSSSVKGYTF
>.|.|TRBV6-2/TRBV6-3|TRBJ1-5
TGTGCCAGCACCGAATGGAGGGCCAGCTACAATCAGCCCCAGCATTTT
CASTEWRASYNQPQHF
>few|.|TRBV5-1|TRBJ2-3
TGCGCCAGCAGCTTCCCAGGGGCCTCCACAGATACGCAGTATTTT
CASSFPGASTDTQYF
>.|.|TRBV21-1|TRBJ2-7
TGTGCCAGCAGGTATCCTCAGGACAGTGAGTACAATGAGCAGTACTTC
CASRYPQDSEYNEQYF
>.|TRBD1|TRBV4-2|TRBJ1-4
TGTGCCAGCAGCCAACCGGGACAGTTAAATGAAAAACTGTTTTTT
CASSQPGQLNEKLFF
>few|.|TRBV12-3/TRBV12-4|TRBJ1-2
TGTGCCAGCAGTTCCCCCGGGGACTTAGGACATGGCTACACCTTC
CASSSPGDLGHGYTF
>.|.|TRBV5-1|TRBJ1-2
TGCGCCAGCAGCTTGGAAGTCAGGGAATATGGCTACACCTTC
CASSLEVREYGYTF
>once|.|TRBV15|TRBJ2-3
TGTGCCACCAGCAGAGTTGCTGCCCTGGGCACAGATACGCAGTATTTT
CATSRVAALGTDTQYF
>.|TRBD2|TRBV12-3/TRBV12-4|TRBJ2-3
TGTGCCAGCAGTTTAGGACTAGCGGGAACAGATGCGCAGTATTTT
CASSLGLAGTDAQYF
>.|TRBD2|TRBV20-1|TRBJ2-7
TGCAGAGCAATCGGGTGGGCTAGCGGGGGGGCAACCCAATCCTACGAGCAGTACTTC
CRAIGWASGGATQSYEQYF
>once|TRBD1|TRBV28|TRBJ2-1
TGTGCCAGCAGGAATGGGGGCCCCGGGACAGGGGTAAATGAGCAGTTCTTC
CASRNGGPGTGVNEQFF
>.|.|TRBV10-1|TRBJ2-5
TGCGCCAGCAGTGAGTCGCGACTCGACCGTAGGGAGCAGTACTTC
CASSESRLDRREQYF
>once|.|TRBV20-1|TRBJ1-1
TGCAGTGCTAGAAAAACACAGGGTGGCGGCACTGAAGCTTTCTTT
CSARKTQGGGTEAFF
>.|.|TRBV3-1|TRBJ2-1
TGTGCCAGCAGCCTCGCCGGCGACAAGCAGTTCTTC
CASSLAGDKQFF
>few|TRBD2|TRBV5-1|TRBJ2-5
TGCGCCAGCAGCTTGGAGGTGAGCGGGAGTGGAGAGACCCAGTACTTC
CASSLEVSGSGETQYF
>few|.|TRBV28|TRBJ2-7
TGTGCCAGCAGTTTATTCGACGGGGAATCCTACGAGCAGTACTTC
CASSLFDGESYEQYF
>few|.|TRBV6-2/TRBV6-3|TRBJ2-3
TGTGCCAGCAGTCCCGAGGCAGGGGTTGTAGATACGCAGTATTTT
CASSPEAGVVDTQYF
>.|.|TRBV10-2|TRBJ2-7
TGCGCCAGCATGGTCGGCAGGGTGGACTACGAGCAGTACTTC
CASMVGRVDYEQYF
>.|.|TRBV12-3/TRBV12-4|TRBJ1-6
TGTGCCAGCAGCTCCACGGGGGCGCGAAGTTCACCCCTCCACTTT
CASSSTGARSSPLHF
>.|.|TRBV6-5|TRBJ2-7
TGTGCCAGCAGTTACTCGGTCTCGGGGGCCGAGCAGTACTTC
CASSYSVSGAEQYF
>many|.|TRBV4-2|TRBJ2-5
TGCGCCAGCAGCCAGAGGGGGATCCAAGAGACCCAGTACTTC
CASSQRGIQETQYF
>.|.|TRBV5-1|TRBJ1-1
TGCGCCAGCAGGGACACCTTTACTGAAGCTTTCTTT
CASRDTFTEAFF
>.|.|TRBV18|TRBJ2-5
TGTGCCAGCTCACAGCAGGGTTCAGGAGAGACCCAGTACTTC
CASSQQGSGETQYF
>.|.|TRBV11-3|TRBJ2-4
TGTGCCAGCAGCTTAGATGGGACAAGGTTGGCAACCCAGTACTTC
CASSLDGTRLATQYF
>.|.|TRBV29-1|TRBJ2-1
TGCAGCGTGGGGGGGCTACAGGGGTATAATGAGCAGTTCTTC
CSVGGLQGYNEQFF
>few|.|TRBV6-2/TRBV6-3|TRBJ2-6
TGTGCCTGCCGGGAAGGGGCCAACGTCCTGACTTTC
CACREGANVLTF
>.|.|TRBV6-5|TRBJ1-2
TGTGCCAGCAATCATCTAGGAGGCTACACCTTC
CASNHLGGYTF
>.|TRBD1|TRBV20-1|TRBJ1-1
TGCAGTGCTAGTGTCTTAGGGGGCACGGCTGAAGCTTTCTTT
CSASVLGGTAEAFF